Reported below is one TCR beta chain. Its specificity is not known. The data derive from a study of T cell responses to AZD1222 COVID-19 vaccine. Some clones are missing from TCRdb's copy, which holds only in-frame ones; the method was immunoSEQ multiplex PCR. The table lists over 100,000 clones, around nine tenths of them singletons. V lost 3 bases, J lost 8 bases, and 16 bases lay in between. The germline CDR1 and CDR2 sequences are MNHEY and SVGEGT. This CDR3 spans 14 amino acids. Broader study findings: Repertoires were obtained solely post-peak T cell response. The study identified only six AZD1222 recipients as seropositive at baseline.

The receptor comes from an adult in good health. The rearrangement joins TRBV6-2 or TRBV6-3 to TRBJ1-2; perhaps TRBD1 as D (5 bases). Sequenced here: peripheral blood, sampled on day 0 of AZD1222 vaccination. CDR3 in amino acids: CASSYWDGGSGYTF. Written as DNA, the CDR3 is TGTGCCAGCAGTTATTGGGACGGAGGGAGCGGCTACACCTTC.